The 22 T cell receptor beta chains below come from one sample, sequenced in a study of CD8 T cells in Susac syndrome. RNA in amounts of roughly 0.5 to 1 ug was reverse transcribed with random hexamers. TCRdb re-called the immunoSEQ multiplex PCR reads through MiXCR, storing one row per CDR3 protein. Here the sample spans hundreds of thousands of distinct CDR3 sequences, roughly 85% being singletons. Sequencing was carried out using CD8+ T cells from PBMCs. Source of these receptors: a human donor with multiple sclerosis.

This clonotype was detected only once. This chain links TRBV7-8 with TRBJ2-7; D is possibly TRBD1 (6 bases). Trimming removed 5 bases at V and 2 bases at J, with 16 bases between. This CDR3 has 15 residues. Germline loops: CDR1 SGHVS, CDR2 FQNEAQ. CDR3 in amino acids: CASSVYRAGAYEQYF. The CDR3 DNA follows: TGTGCCAGCAGCGTCTACAGGGCCGGGGCCTACGAGCAGTACTTC.

The J gene is TRBJ2-3, the V gene TRBV28, with a weak D call TRBD2 (6 bases). CDR1 is MDHEN and CDR2 is SYDVKM in the germline V gene. The germline V and J ends were trimmed by 1 base and 0 bases, with 14 bases remaining between them. The CDR3 is made up of 17 amino acids. The CDR3 sequence: CASSLLERRGSTDTQYF. The CDR3 DNA reads as TGTGCCAGCAGTTTATTGGAGCGGAGGGGAAGCACAGATACGCAGTATTTT.

The chain employs TRBV28 and TRBJ2-7; 7 bases fit TRBD1. V lost 6 bases and J lost 2; bases outside the gene matches: 16. In germline, CDR1 is MDHEN, CDR2 SYDVKM. CDR3 length equals 17 residues. The CDR3 protein is CASSFNRQGSVTYEQYF. The CDR3 DNA reads as TGTGCCAGCAGCTTCAATCGACAGGGCTCCGTCACCTACGAGCAGTACTTC.

The chain is built from TRBV4-2 and TRBJ1-5; D ambiguous. V shed 0 bases and J shed 0 bases, with 6 bases lying between them. CDR1 is LGHNA, CDR2 YNFKEQ, per germline. The CDR3 loop spans 15 amino acids. The CDR3 sequence is CASSQEGNSNQPQHF. The CDR3 coding sequence is TGTGCCAGCAGCCAAGAGGGAAATAGCAATCAGCCCCAGCATTTT.

V usage is TRBV27 and J usage is TRBJ2-3; the D gene is possibly TRBD1 (6 bases). This CDR3 comprises 17 residues. V dropped 2 bases and J dropped 0 bases, with 15 bases sitting between them. The germline CDR1 and CDR2 sequences are MNHEY and SMNVEV (reference sequence). CDR3 nucleotide sequence: TGTGCCAGCAGTTTAAGCCACCTCCAGGGGAGCACAGATACGCAGTATTTT. This sequence encodes CASSLSHLQGSTDTQYF.

The chain uses TRBV19 and TRBJ2-1; D call uncertain. CDR3 size: 13 residues. The ends were cut back, 3 bases at V and 9 bases at J, with 12 bases in the middle. Germline loops: CDR1 LNHDA, CDR2 SQIVND (reference sequence). CDR3 in amino acids: CASSMAARREQFF. CDR3 bases: TGTGCCAGTAGTATGGCGGCCAGACGTGAGCAGTTCTTC.

This clonotype is a singleton in its sample. The chain uses TRBV27 and TRBJ2-2; 7 bases are a match to TRBD1. The CDR3 extends over 15 amino acids. CDR1 is MNHEY and CDR2 is SMNVEV in the germline V gene (reference sequence). V lost 2 bases to trimming and J lost 4 bases; unmatched junction nucleotides: 4. This chain's CDR3 is CASSLGQGVTGELFF. CDR3 DNA sequence: TGTGCCAGCAGTTTAGGGCAGGGGGTCACCGGGGAGCTGTTTTTT.

The chain recombines TRBV4-3 with TRBJ2-7; a weak D match, TRBD2 (5 bases). From germline, CDR1 is LGHNA and CDR2 YSLEER. The germline V and J ends were trimmed by 0 bases and 0 bases, with 12 bases remaining between them. This CDR3 spans 16 amino acids. CDR3: CASSQEAHGSSYEQYF. The CDR3 nucleotides are TGCGCCAGCAGCCAAGAGGCACATGGGAGCTCCTACGAGCAGTACTTC.

V usage is TRBV20-1 and J usage is TRBJ2-7, with D possibly being TRBD2 (6 bases). Per germline, CDR1 DFQATT and CDR2 SNEGSKA (reference sequence). The CDR3 length is 13 residues. V shed 3 bases and J shed 2 bases, with 11 bases lying between them. In DNA, the CDR3 is TGCAGTGCTAGCGGGAGTAGCGCCTACGAGCAGTACTTC. Translated, it gives CSASGSSAYEQYF.

The rearrangement joins TRBV30 to TRBJ2-1; D remains ambiguous. CDR1 is GTSNPN, CDR2 SVGIG, per germline (reference sequence). V lost 2 bases, J lost 4 bases, and 9 bases lay in between. CDR3 length equals 13 residues. CDR3 protein: CAWSTDHYNEQFF. The CDR3 coding sequence is TGTGCCTGGAGTACGGACCATTACAATGAGCAGTTCTTC.

The chain employs TRBV20-1 and TRBJ2-6; 7 bases fit TRBD2. V was pared by 1 base and J by 4 bases, with 7 bases of the junction left unmatched. The CDR3 covers 16 residues. Germline values: CDR1 DFQATT, CDR2 SNEGSKA (reference sequence). The CDR3 DNA reads TGCAGTGCTAGAGCTCGCGGGAGATCGGGGGCCAACGTCCTGACTTTC. Translating gives CSARARGRSGANVLTF.

This chain links TRBV3-1 with TRBJ1-4; tentatively, D is TRBD1 (5 bases). This CDR3 is 11 amino acids long. CDR1 LGHDT and CDR2 YNNKEL come from the germline V gene (reference sequence). V lost 4 bases to trimming and J lost 12 bases, with 9 bases between them. The CDR3 spells CASSRGPQLFF. The CDR3 coding sequence is TGTGCCAGCAGCCGGGGACCTCAACTGTTTTTT. The full variable domain, its missing parts supplied by reference TRBV3-1 and TRBJ1-4, is DTAVSQTPKYLVTQMGNDKSIKCEQNLGHDTMYWYKQDSKKFLKIMFSYNNKELIINETVPNRFSPKSPDKAHLNLHINSLELGDSAVYFCASSRGPQLFFGSGTQLSVL.

The table lists this clonotype with a few counts. This CDR3 is CASSQDTSPNIQYF. CDR3 DNA sequence: TGCGCCAGCAGCCAAGATACCTCGCCAAACATTCAGTACTTC. The chain combines TRBV4-1 with TRBJ2-4, with D uncertain. Germline V CDR1 and CDR2: MGHRA, YSYEKL. The V gene lost 0 bases and the J gene lost 6 bases, with 9 bases spanning the gap. There are 14 residues in the CDR3.

The chain employs TRBV4-2 and TRBJ2-1; 7 nucleotides agree with TRBD1. The V gene's germline CDR1 is LGHNA and CDR2 YNFKEQ. V was pared by 3 bases and J by 2 bases, with 10 bases of the junction left unmatched. The CDR3 is 17 residues long. CDR3 nucleotides: TGTGCCAGCAGCCAGAGCCCCGGGACAGAAACCTACAATGAGCAGTTCTTC. This gives the protein CASSQSPGTETYNEQFF.

The V and J genes are TRBV12-3 or TRBV12-4 and TRBJ2-2; TRBD2 matches at 8 bases. This CDR3 spans 17 amino acids. Germline trimming cut 4 bases from V and 4 bases from J; bases unmatched to any gene: 11. CDR3 sequence reads: CASSYPLAGGATGELFF. CDR3 nucleotide sequence: TGTGCCAGCAGTTACCCCCTGGCGGGAGGAGCCACCGGGGAGCTGTTTTTT.

V usage is TRBV7-9 and J usage is TRBJ2-5; D gene uncertain. Trimming cost V 4 bases and J 5 bases, with 14 bases left between them. Germline CDR1 SEHNR, CDR2 FQNEAQ (reference sequence). The CDR3 is made up of 14 amino acids. The CDR3 DNA is TGTGCCAGCAGCTCAATAACCCTACGGGAGACCCAGTACTTC. Translated, it gives CASSSITLRETQYF.

The chain recombines TRBV12-5 with TRBJ2-1; the match to TRBD2 covers 15 bases. The CDR3 contains 18 residues. Germline V gene sequence: CDR1 LGHNT, CDR2 FRNRAP. J was trimmed by 9 bases and V by 3 bases; bases with no gene match: 12. CDR3 sequence (DNA): TGTGCTAGTGGTTTACCCGGACTAGCGGGAGGGCCGGGTGTTGAGCAGTTCTTC. Its protein product is CASGLPGLAGGPGVEQFF. Complete variable domain (other parts from reference TRBV12-5 and TRBJ2-1): DARVTQTPRHKVTEMGQEVTMRCQPILGHNTVFWYRQTMMQGLELLAYFRNRAPLDDSGMPKDRFSAEMPDATLATLKIQPSEPRDSAVYFCASGLPGLAGGPGVEQFFGPGTRLTVL.

The chain has TRBV18 and TRBJ2-7; 10 bases are a match to TRBD1. CDR1 and CDR2 (germline): KGHSH, LQKENI. This CDR3 comprises 14 residues. Trimming removed 2 bases from V and 6 bases from J; junction bases left unmatched: 4. In DNA, the CDR3 is TGTGCCAGCTCACCAGGACAGGGGGTCGGCGAGCAGTACTTC. Its protein is CASSPGQGVGEQYF. Combining the CDR3 with reference TRBV18 and TRBJ2-7 gives the whole variable domain NAGVMQNPRHLVRRRGQEARLRCSPMKGHSHVYWYRQLPEEGLKFMVYLQKENIIDESGMPKERFSAEFPKEGPSILRIQQVVRGDSAAYFCASSPGQGVGEQYFGPGTRLTVT.

The chain links TRBV2 to TRBJ2-1; TRBD2 matches at 11 bases. The CDR3 extends over 15 amino acids. CDR1 SNHLY and CDR2 FYNNEI come from the germline V gene. J gave up 7 bases and V 7 bases, and 9 bases lay outside the gene matches. CDR3 coding DNA: TGTGCCAGCATCATTAGCGGGAGGGCCAGAAATGAGCAGTTCTTC. As protein: CASIISGRARNEQFF.

This chain links TRBV19 with TRBJ1-1, with 7 nucleotides matching TRBD1. The CDR3 extends over 13 amino acids. In germline, CDR1 is LNHDA, CDR2 SQIVND (reference sequence). The J segment lost 6 bases and the V segment lost 11 bases, leaving 12 bases of the junction unmatched. For the CDR3, the DNA is TGTGCCGCCGGACAGGAATTTACCGCTGAAGCTTTCTTT. The encoded protein is CAAGQEFTAEAFF.

The chain combines TRBV27 with TRBJ1-2; 9 positions match TRBD1. The CDR3 sequence is 13 residues long. The junction had 3 bases not matched to a gene; V was cut back by 4 bases and J by 6 bases. Germline CDR1 and CDR2: MNHEY and SMNVEV (reference sequence). CDR3 sequence (DNA): TGTGCCAGCAGTTGGGGACAGGGAAATGGCTACACCTTC. Its translation is CASSWGQGNGYTF.

The chain is built from TRBV5-1 and TRBJ2-5; D assignment may be TRBD1 or TRBD2 (7 bases each). Per germline, CDR1 SGHRS and CDR2 YFSETQ. The length of the CDR3 is 14 residues. V was clipped by 1 base and J by 5 bases, with 12 bases between them. The CDR3 nucleotides are TGCGCCAGCAGCTTGACAGGGGAGGGGGAGACCCAGTACTTC. Its translation: CASSLTGEGETQYF.